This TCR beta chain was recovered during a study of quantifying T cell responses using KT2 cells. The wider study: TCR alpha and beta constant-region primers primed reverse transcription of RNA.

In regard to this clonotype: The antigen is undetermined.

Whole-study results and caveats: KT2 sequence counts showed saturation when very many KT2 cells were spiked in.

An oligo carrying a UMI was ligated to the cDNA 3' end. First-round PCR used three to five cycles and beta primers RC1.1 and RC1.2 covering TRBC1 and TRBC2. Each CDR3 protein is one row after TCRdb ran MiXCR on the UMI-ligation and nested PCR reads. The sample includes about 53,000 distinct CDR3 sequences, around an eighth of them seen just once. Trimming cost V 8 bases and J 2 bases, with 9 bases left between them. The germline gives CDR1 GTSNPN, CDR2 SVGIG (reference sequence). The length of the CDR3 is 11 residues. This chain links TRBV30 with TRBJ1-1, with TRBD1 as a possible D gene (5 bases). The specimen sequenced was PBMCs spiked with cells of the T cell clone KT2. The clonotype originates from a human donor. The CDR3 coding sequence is TGTGCCATGACAGATAACACTGAAGCTTTCTTT. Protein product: CAMTDNTEAFF.